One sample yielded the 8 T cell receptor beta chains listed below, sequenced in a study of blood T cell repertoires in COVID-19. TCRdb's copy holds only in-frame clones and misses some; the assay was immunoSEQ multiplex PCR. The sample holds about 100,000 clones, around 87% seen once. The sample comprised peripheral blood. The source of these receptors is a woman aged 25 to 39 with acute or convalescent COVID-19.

CDR3 residues: CASSYQGNGYTF. The CDR3 DNA sequence: TGTGCCAGCAGTTACCAGGGAAACGGCTACACCTTC. V gene TRBV12-3 or TRBV12-4 combines with J gene TRBJ1-2; D may be TRBD1 (5 bases). The CDR3 sequence is 12 residues long. V lost 4 bases to trimming and J lost 8 bases, with 11 bases between them.

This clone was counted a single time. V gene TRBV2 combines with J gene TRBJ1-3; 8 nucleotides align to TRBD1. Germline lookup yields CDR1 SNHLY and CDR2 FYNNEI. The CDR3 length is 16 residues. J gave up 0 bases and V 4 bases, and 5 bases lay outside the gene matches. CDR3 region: CASSGGTGDSGNTIYF. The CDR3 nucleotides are TGTGCCAGCAGTGGTGGGACAGGCGACTCTGGAAACACCATATATTTT. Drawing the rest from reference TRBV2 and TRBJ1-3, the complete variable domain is EPEVTQTPSHQVTQMGQEVILRCVPISNHLYFYWYRQILGQKVEFLVSFYNNEISEKSEIFDDQFSVERPDGSNFTLKIRSTKLEDSAMYFCASSGGTGDSGNTIYFGEGSWLTVV.

In DNA form, the CDR3 reads TGTGCCAGCAGTGACCAAGGCCGAGGGCCGAACACTGAAGCTTTCTTT. Translating gives CASSDQGRGPNTEAFF. The chain employs TRBV28 and TRBJ1-1, with D unresolved. Germline V gene data show CDR1 as MDHEN and CDR2 as SYDVKM. Trimming removed 5 bases from V and 1 base from J, with 17 bases in between. CDR3 length: 16 amino acids.

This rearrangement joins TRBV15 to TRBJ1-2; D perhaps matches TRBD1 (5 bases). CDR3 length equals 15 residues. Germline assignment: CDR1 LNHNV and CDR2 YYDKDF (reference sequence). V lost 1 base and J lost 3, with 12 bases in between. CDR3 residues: CATSRGGGTDYGYTF. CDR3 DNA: TGTGCCACCAGCAGAGGTGGAGGGACGGACTATGGCTACACCTTC. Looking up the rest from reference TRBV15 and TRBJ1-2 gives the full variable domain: DAMVIQNPRYQVTQFGKPVTLSCSQTLNHNVMYWYQQKSSQAPKLLFHYYDKDFNNEADTPDNFQSRRPNTSFCFLDIRSPGLGDTAMYLCATSRGGGTDYGYTFGSGTRLTVV.

CDR3 loop: CASSILTQGPGEQYF. CDR3 bases: TGTGCCAGCAGCATTTTGACCCAGGGGCCTGGCGAGCAGTACTTC. The chain combines TRBV6-5 with TRBJ2-7; possibly TRBD1 for D (6 bases). Trimming cost V 6 bases and J 6 bases, with 21 bases left between them. The CDR3 consists of 15 residues. Germline CDR1 is MNHEY and CDR2 is SVGAGI.

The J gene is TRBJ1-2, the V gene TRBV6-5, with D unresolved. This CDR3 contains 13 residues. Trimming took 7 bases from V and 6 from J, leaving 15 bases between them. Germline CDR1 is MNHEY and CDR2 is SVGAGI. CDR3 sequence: CASMGSPWDGYTF. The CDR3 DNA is TGTGCCAGCATGGGCAGTCCCTGGGATGGCTACACCTTC.

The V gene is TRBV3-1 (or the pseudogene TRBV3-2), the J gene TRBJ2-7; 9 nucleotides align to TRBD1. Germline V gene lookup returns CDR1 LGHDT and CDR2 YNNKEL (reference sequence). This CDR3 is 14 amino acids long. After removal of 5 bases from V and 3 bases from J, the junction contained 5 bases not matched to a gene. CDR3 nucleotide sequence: TGTGCCAGCAGCACCGGGACAGGGTACTACGAGCAGTACTTC. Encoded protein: CASSTGTGYYEQYF.

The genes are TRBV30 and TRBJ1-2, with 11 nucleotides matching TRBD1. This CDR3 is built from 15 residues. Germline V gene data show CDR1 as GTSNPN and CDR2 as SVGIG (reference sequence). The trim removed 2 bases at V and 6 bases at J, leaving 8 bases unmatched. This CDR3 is CAWSLGTGGVNGYTF. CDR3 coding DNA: TGTGCCTGGAGTCTAGGGACAGGGGGAGTGAATGGCTACACCTTC.